The present T cell receptor (beta chain) was sequenced within a study of metastatic and nonmetastatic thyroid tumors. About the study: Peripheral blood and tumor or nodule samples from malignant and benign thyroid patients were compared.

Under the authors' procedure: Variation in CDR3 across clinicopathological groups served as the basis for constructing a distant-metastasis classifier in papillary thyroid cancer. MiXCR re-clonotyped the PCR reads for TCRdb. TCRdb's processing, not the authors', yielded these V and J calls. The sample includes about 14,000 clones, roughly 33% seen only once; the top ten take more than 25%. This clone has only a few counts. Its antigen is not known. Other DNA sequences of this sample code for an identical CDR3. Deletions cut 4 bases from V and 4 bases from J, with 8 bases between. The germline V gene has CDR1 MNHEY and CDR2 SVGEGT. CDR3 length: 13 residues. Study findings and constraints: Compared with benign nodules, malignant thyroid tumors were reported to have significantly higher TCR beta diversity in both blood and tumor.

Each patient went into thyroid surgery without having received any treatment. V is TRBV6-2 or TRBV6-3 and J is TRBJ2-1; D gene ambiguous. The sequenced sample consisted of tumor tissue. The receptor's source is a female donor with papillary thyroid cancer or a benign thyroid nodule (not recorded which). Some clones in this sample may be carry-over from other donors' samples. For the CDR3, the DNA is TGTGCCAGCAGTTGGCGTGTTTACAATGAGCAGTTCTTC. Its protein is CASSWRVYNEQFF.